What follows is one T cell receptor beta chain and its context. These data belong to a study of T cells in tuberculosis. Study-level information: IGRA-negative adolescents, IGRA-positive adolescents with latent tuberculosis and adults with active tuberculosis formed this South African cohort.

Assay: immunoSEQ multiplex PCR; the TCRdb copy retains only in-frame clones and omits some. The sample records roughly 34,000 clones, roughly 90% being singletons. The source is a donor between 5 and 29 years old with latent tuberculosis or without tuberculosis infection. Some clones in this sample may be carry-over from other donors' samples. The sample consisted of PBMCs.

CDR3 sequence: CASTRWGGRSTDTQYF. The CDR3 nucleotides are TGTGCCAGCACAAGGTGGGGGGGCAGAAGCACAGATACGCAGTATTTT. The chain links TRBV7-9 to TRBJ2-3, with D possibly being TRBD2 (7 bases). V lost 7 bases to trimming and J lost 0 bases, with 17 bases between them. This CDR3 has 16 residues. CDR1 is SEHNR, CDR2 FQNEAQ, per germline (reference sequence).